The clone carrying this T cell receptor beta chain came up once. Its antigen remains unknown. Sequence at one end of the junction differs from germline and may be a read error. CDR1 WNHNN and CDR2 SYGVQD come from the germline V gene (reference sequence). This CDR3 is 15 amino acids long. The sample belongs to a study of CD8+CD57+ T cells in acquired aplastic anemia. Whole-study results and caveats: Patients and controls shared twenty-nine CD8+ CDR3 sequences.

According to the study, genomic DNA was the template for TCR beta VDJ and CDR3 profiling. TCRdb called the reads again in MiXCR, with one record for every CDR3 protein. The table shows under 350,000 distinct CDR3 sequences, with about three fifths occurring only once. Sequenced patients had shown CD8+CD57+ cell expansion by flow cytometry. V is TRBV10-1 and J is TRBJ1-3; D might be TRBD1 (5 bases). The source is a human donor with aplastic anemia. The sequencing sample was made of sorted CD4+, CD8+, or CD8+CD57+ T cells (not recorded which) from PBMCs. CDR3 residues: CASSRQGTSGDTIYF. CDR3 coding DNA: TGCGCCAGCAGTCGCCAGGGAACCTCTGGAGACACCATATATTTT.